This TCR beta chain was obtained from a study of T cell clonotyping in hematopoietic cell transplantation. Sequencing was performed with immunoSEQ multiplex PCR; in TCRdb, only in-frame clones are kept and a portion is missing. The data contain 55,000 to 70,000 clones, 85% to 95% of them singletons. Regarding this clone: Its antigen remains unknown.

General study findings and limits: Recipient TCR diversity dropped after transplant; expanded clonotypes rose from day 30 to 180.

Trimming cost V 5 bases and J 3 bases; bases outside gene matches: 6. CDR3 size: 14 residues. The V gene's germline CDR1 is MDHEN and CDR2 SYDVKM. The sequence was obtained from a man between 50 and 59 years old in good health. Some clones in this sample may be carry-over from other donors' samples. This rearrangement joins TRBV28 to TRBJ2-5, with 7 bases identical to TRBD1. The sequenced material came from peripheral blood mononuclear cells. CDR3 DNA: TGTGCCAGCAGTGGATGGGACAGCAAAGAGACCCAGTACTTC. Translation gives CASSGWDSKETQYF.